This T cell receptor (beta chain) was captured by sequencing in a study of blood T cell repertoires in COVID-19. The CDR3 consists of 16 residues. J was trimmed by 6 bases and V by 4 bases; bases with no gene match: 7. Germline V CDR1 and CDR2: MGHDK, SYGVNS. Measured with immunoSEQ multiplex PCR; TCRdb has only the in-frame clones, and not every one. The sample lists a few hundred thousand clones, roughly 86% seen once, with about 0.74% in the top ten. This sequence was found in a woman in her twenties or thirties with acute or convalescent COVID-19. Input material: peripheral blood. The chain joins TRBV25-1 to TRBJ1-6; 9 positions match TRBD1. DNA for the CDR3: TGTGCCAGCAGTGCCAACAGGGGGCTGGGTAATTCACCCCTCCACTTT. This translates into CASSANRGLGNSPLHF.